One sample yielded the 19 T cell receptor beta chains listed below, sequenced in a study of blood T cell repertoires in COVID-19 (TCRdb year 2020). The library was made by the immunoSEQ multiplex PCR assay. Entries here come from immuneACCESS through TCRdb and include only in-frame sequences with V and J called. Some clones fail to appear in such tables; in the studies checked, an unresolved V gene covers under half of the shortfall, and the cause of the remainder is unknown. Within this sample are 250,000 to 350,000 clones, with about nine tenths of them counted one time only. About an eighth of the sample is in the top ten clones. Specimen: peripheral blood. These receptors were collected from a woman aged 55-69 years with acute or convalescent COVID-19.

The CDR3 sequence is CASSLVAGDVDTQYF. Here the CDR3 DNA reads TGCGCCAGCAGCTTGGTAGCGGGAGATGTGGATACGCAGTATTTT. The chain joins TRBV5-1 to TRBJ2-3, with 9 bases aligning to TRBD2. CDR1 and CDR2 from the germline V gene are SGHRS and YFSETQ. The CDR3 sequence is 15 residues long. V shed 0 bases and J 6 bases; nucleotides not matched to a gene: 5.

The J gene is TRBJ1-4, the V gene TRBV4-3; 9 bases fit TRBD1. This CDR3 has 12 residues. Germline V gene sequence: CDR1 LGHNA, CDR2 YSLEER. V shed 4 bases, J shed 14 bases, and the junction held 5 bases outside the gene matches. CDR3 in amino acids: CASSPGQGGLFF. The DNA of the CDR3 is TGCGCCAGCAGCCCGGGACAGGGTGGGCTGTTTTTT.

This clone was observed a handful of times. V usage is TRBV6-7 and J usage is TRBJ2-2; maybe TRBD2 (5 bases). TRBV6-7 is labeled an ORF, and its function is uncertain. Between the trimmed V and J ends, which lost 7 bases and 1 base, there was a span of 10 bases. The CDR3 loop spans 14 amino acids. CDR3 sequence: CASTPEGNTGELFF. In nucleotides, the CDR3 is TGTGCCAGCACCCCAGAGGGGAACACCGGGGAGCTGTTTTTT.

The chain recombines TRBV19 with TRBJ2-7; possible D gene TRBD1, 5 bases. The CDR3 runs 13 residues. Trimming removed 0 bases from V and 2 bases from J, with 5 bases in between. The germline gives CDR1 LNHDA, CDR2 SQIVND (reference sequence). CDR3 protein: CASSIETAYEQYF. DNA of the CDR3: TGTGCCAGTAGTATAGAGACAGCCTACGAGCAGTACTTC.

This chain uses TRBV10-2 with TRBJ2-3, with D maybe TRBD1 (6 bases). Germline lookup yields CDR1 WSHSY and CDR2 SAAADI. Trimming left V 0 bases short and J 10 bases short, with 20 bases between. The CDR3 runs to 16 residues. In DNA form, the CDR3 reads TGCGCCAGCAGTGAGTCAGGGGGACGCGGCGGTCGGGCGCAGTATTTT. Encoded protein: CASSESGGRGGRAQYF.

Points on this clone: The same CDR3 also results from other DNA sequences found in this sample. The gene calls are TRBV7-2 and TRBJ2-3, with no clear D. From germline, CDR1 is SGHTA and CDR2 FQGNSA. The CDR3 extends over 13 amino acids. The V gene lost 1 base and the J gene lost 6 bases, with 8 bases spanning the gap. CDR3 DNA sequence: TGTGCCAGCAGCTTAGTGGGCGCCGATACGCAGTATTTT. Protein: CASSLVGADTQYF.

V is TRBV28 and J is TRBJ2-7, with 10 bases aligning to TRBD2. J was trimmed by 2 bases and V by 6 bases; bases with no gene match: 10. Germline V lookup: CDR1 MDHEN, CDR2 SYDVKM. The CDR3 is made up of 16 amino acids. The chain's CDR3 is CASRPGLAGATYEQYF. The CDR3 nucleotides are TGTGCCAGCAGACCCGGGCTAGCGGGGGCCACCTACGAGCAGTACTTC. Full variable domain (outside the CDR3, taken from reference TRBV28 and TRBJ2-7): DVKVTQSSRYLVKRTGEKVFLECVQDMDHENMFWYRQDPGLGLRLIYFSYDVKMKEKGDIPEGYSVSREKKERFSLILESASTNQTSMYLCASRPGLAGATYEQYFGPGTRLTVT.

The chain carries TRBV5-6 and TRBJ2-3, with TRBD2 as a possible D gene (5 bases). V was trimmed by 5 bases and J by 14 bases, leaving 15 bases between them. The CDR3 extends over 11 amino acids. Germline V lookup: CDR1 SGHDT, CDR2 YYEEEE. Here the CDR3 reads CASRSLGGLYF. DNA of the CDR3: TGTGCCAGCAGGTCCCTAGGAGGTCTGTATTTT.

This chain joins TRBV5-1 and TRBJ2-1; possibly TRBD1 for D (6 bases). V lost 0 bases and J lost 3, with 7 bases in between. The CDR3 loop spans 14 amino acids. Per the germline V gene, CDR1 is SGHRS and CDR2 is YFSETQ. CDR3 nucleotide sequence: TGCGCCAGCAGCTTGGAGGGGGACTACAATGAGCAGTTCTTC. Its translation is CASSLEGDYNEQFF.

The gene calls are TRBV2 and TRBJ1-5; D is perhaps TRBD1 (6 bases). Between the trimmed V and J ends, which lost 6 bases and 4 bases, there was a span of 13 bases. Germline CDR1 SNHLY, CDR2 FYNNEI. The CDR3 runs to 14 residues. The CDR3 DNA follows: TGTGCCAGCAGAATAGGACAGACAAATCAGCCCCAGCATTTT. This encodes CASRIGQTNQPQHF. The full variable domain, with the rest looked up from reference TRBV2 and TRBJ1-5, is EPEVTQTPSHQVTQMGQEVILRCVPISNHLYFYWYRQILGQKVEFLVSFYNNEISEKSEIFDDQFSVERPDGSNFTLKIRSTKLEDSAMYFCASRIGQTNQPQHFGDGTRLSIL.

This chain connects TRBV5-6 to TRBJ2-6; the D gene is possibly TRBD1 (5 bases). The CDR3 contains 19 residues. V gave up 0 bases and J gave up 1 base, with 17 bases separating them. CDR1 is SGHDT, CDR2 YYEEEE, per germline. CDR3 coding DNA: TGTGCCAGCAGCTTGGTATTCCAGGGATCCCAATCTGGGGCCAACGTCCTGACTTTC. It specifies CASSLVFQGSQSGANVLTF.

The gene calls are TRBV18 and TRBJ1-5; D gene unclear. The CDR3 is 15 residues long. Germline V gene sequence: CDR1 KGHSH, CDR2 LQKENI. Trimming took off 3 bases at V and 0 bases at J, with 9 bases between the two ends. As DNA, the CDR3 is TGTGCCAGCTCACCTAGCCAACTTAGCAATCAGCCCCAGCATTTT. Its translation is CASSPSQLSNQPQHF.

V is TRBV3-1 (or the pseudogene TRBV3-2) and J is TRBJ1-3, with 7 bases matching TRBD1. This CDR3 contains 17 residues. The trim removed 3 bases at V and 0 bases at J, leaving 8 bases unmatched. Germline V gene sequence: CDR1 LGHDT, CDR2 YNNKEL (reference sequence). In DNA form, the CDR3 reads TGTGCCAGCAGCCAGGTTGCCGGGACAGCCTCTGGAAACACCATATATTTT. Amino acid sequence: CASSQVAGTASGNTIYF.

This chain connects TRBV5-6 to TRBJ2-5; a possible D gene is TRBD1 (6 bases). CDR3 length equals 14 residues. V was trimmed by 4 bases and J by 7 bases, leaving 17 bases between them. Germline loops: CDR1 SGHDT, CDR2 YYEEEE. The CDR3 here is CASSPGHPDGTQYF. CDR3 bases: TGTGCCAGCAGCCCGGGACACCCAGACGGGACCCAGTACTTC.

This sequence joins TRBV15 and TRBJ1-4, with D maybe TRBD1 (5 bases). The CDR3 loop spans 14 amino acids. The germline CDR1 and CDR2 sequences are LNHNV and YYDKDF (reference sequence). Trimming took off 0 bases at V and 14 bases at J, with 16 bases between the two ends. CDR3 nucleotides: TGTGCCACCAGCAGAGATAAAGGGGCCGGCGCGCTGTTTTTT. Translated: CATSRDKGAGALFF.

The CDR3, as DNA: TGTGCCAGCAGCGCCTCTCGGGTTCTCGGGGGTCTCAATGAGCAGTTCTTC. The encoded protein is CASSASRVLGGLNEQFF. J is TRBJ2-1 and V is TRBV9; a weak D match, TRBD2 (6 bases). The CDR3 has 17 amino acids. V shed 3 bases and J shed 6 bases, with 22 bases lying between them. Germline-derived CDR1 and CDR2 are SGDLS and YYNGEE.

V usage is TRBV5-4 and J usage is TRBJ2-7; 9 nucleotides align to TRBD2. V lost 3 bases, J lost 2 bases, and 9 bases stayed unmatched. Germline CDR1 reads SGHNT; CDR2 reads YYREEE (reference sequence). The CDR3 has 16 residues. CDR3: CASSSRTSVKAYEQYF. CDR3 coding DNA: TGTGCCAGCAGCTCGAGGACTAGCGTGAAGGCCTACGAGCAGTACTTC.

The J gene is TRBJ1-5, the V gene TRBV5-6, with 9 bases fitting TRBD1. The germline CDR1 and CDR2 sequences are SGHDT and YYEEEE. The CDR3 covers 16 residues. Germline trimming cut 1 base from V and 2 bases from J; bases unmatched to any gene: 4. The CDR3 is CASSLNRGQGNQPQHF. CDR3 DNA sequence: TGTGCCAGCAGCTTGAACAGGGGGCAGGGCAATCAGCCCCAGCATTTT.

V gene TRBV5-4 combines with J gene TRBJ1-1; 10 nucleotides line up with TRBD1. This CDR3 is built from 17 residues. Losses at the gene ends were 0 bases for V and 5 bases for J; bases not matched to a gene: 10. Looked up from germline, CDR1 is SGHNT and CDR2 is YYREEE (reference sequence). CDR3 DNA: TGTGCCAGCAGCTTGGGCGTTTCGGGACAGGGGCTAACTGAAGCTTTCTTT. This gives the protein CASSLGVSGQGLTEAFF.